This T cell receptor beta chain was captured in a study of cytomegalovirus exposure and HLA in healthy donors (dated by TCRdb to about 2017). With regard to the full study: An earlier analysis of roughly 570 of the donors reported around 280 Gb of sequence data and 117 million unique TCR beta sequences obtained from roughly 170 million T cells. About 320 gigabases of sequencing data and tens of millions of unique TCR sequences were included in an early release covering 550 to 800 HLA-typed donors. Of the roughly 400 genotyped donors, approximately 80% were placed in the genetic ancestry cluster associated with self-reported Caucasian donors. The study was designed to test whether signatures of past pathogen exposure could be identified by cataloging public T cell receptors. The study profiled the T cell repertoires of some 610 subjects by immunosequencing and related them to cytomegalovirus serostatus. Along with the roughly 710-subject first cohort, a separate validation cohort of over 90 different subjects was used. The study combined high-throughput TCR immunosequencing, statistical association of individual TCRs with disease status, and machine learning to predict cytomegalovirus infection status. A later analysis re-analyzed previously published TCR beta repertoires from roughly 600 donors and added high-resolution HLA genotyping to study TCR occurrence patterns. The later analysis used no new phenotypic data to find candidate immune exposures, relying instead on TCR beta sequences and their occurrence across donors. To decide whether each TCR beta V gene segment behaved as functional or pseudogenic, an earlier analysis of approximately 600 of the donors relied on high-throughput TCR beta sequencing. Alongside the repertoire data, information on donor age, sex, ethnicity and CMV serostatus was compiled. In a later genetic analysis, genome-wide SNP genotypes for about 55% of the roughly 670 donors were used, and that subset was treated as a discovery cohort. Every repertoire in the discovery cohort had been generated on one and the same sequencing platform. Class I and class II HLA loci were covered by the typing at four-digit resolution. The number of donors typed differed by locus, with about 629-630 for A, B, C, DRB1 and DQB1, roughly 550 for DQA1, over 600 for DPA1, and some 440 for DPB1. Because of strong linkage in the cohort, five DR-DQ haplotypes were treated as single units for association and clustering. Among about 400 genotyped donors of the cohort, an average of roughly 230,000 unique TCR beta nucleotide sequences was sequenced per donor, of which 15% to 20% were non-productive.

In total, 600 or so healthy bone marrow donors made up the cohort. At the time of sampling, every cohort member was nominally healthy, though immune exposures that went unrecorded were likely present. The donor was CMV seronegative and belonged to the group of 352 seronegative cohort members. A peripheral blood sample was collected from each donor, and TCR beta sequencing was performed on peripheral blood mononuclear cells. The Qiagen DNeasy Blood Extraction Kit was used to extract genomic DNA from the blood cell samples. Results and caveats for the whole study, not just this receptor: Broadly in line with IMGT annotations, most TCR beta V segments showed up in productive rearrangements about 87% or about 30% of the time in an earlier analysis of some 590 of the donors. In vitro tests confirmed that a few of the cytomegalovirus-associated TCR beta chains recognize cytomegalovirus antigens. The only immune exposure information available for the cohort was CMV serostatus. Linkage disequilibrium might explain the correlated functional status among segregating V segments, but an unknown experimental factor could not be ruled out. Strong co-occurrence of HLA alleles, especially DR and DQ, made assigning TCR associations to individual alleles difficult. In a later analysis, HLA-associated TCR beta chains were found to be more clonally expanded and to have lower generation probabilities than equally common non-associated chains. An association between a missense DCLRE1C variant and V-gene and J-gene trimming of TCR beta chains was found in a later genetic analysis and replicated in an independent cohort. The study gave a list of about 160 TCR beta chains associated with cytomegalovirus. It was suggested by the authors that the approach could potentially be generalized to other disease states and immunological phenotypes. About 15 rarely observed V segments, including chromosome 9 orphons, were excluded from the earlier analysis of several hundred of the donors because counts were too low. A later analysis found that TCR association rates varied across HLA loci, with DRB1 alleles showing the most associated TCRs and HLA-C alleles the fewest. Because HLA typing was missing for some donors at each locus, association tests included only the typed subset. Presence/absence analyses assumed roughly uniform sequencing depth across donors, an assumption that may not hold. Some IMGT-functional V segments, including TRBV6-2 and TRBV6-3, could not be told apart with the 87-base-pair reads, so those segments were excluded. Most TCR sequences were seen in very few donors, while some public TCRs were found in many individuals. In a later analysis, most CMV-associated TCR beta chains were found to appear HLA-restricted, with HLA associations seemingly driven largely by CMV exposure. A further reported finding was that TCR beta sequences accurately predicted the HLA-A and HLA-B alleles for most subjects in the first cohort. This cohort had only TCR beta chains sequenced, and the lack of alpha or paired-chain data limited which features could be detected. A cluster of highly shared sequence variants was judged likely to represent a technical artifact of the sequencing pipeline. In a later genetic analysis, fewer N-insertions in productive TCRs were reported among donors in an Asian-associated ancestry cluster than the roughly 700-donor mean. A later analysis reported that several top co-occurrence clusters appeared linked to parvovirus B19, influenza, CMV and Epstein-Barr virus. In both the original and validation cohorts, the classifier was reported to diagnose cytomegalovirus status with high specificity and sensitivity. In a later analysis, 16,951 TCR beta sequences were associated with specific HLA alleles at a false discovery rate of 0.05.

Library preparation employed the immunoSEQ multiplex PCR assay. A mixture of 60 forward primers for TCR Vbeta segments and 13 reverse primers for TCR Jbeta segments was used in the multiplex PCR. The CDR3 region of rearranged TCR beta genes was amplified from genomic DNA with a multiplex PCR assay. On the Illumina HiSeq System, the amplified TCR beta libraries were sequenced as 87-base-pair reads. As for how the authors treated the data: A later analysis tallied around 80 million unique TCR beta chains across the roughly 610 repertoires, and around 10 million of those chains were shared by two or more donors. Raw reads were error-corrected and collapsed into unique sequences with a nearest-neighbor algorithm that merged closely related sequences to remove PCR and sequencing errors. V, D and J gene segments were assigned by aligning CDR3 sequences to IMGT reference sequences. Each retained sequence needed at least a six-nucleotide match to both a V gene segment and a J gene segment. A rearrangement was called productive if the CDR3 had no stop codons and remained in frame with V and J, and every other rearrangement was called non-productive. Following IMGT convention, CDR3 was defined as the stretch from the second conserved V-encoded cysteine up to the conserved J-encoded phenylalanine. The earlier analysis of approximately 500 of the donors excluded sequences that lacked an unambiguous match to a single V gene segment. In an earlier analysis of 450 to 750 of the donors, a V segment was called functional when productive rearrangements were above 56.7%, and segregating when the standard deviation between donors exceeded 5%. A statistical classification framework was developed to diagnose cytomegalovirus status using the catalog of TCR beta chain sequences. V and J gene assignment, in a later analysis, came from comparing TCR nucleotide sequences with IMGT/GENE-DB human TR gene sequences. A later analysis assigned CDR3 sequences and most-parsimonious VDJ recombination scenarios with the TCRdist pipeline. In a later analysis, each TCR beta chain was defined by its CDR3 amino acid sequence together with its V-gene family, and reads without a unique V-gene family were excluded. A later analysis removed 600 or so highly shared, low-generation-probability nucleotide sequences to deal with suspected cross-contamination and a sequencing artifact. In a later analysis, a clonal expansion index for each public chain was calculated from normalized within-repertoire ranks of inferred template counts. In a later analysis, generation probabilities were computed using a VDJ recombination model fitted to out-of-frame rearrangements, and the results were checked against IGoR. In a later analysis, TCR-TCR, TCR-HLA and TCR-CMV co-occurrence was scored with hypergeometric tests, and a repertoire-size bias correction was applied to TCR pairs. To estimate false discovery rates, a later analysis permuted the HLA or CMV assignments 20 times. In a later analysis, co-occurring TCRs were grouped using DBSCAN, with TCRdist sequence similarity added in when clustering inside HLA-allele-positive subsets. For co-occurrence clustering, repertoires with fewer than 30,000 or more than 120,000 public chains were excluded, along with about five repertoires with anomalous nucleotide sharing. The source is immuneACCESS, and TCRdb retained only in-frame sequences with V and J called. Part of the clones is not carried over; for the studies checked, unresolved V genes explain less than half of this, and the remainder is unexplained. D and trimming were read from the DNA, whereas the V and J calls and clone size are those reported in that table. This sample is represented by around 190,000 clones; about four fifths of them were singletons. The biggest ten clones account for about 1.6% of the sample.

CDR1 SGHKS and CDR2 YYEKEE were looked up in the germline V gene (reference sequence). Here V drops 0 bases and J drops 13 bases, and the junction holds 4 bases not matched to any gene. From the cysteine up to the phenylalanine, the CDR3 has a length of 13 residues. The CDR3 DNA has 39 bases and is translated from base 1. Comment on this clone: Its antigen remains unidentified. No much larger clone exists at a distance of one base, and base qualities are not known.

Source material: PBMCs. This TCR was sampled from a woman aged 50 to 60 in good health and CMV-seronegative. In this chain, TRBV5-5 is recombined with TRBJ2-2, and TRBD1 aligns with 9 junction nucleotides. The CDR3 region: CASSLAGTGRLFF. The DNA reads TGTGCCAGCAGCTTGGCCGGGACAGGGCGGCTGTTTTTT.